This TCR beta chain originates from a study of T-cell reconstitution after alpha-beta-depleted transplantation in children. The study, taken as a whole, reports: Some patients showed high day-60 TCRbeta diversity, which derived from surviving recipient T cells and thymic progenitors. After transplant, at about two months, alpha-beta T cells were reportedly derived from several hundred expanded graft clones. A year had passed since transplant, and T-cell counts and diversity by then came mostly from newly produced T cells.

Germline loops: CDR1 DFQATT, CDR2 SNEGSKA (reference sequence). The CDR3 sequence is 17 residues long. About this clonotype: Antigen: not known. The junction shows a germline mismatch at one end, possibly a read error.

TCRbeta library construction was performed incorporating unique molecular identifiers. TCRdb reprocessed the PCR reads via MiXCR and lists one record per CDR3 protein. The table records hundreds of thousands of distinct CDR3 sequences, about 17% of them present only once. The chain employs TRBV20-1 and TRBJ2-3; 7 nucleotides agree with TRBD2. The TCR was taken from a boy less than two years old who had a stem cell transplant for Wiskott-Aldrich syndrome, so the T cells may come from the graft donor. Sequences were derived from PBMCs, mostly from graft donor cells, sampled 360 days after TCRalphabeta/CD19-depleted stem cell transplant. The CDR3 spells CCARDPRSSGRTDTQYF. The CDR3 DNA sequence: TGCTGTGCTAGAGATCCCCGATCTAGCGGACGCACAGATACGCAGTATTTT.